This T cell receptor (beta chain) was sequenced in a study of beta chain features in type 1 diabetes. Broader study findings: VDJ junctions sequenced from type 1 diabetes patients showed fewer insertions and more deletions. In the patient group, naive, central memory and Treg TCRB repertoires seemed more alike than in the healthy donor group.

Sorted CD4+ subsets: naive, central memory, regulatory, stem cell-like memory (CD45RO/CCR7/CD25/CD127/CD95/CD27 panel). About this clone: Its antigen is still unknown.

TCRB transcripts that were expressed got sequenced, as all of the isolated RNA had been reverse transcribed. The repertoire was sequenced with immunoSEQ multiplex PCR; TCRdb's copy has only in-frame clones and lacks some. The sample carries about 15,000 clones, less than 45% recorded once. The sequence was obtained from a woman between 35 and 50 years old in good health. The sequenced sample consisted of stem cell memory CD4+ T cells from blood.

CDR3 in DNA: TGTGCCAGCAGCTTAGAGGTTTCAGTCTACGAGCAGTACTTC. The encoded protein is CASSLEVSVYEQYF. V gene TRBV11-2 combines with J gene TRBJ2-7; D is uncertain. V was shortened by 0 bases and J by 3 bases, with 9 bases between the two germline ends. The CDR3 is 14 amino acids. Germline V gene sequence: CDR1 SGHAT, CDR2 FQNNGV.